The rows below give T cell receptor beta chains drawn from one sample of a study of OX40 agonist ivuxolimab in advanced cancers. Sequenced by immunoSEQ multiplex PCR; TCRdb stores in-frame clones only, minus some. Of about 75,000 clones listed, 80% to 90% are singletons. Sequences were derived from CD4+ or CD8+ T cells sorted from blood, sampled in a trial of the OX40 agonist ivuxolimab. These receptors originate from an adult with an advanced solid tumor such as melanoma, head and neck, liver or kidney cancer. The CDR3 runs from the conserved cysteine through the conserved F or W. D genes are given only for firm matches. Size tells how often a clone was seen (once, few, many) or the class of an expanded clone, and some rows leave it out.

d_gene	len	abundance	v_gene	j_gene	CDR3aa	CDR3nt
TRBD2	15	-	TRBV7-6	TRBJ2-1	CASSQGVTSDNEQFF	TGTGCCAGCAGCCAAGGGGTCACTAGCGACAATGAGCAGTTCTTC
-	15	-	TRBV19	TRBJ2-1	CASRRTVSSYNEQFF	TGTGCCAGTAGGAGGACGGTTAGCTCCTACAATGAGCAGTTCTTC
-	14	-	TRBV28	TRBJ1-4	CATGSGVPNEKLFF	TGTGCCACTGGCTCTGGGGTCCCTAATGAAAAACTGTTTTTT
TRBD2	14	-	TRBV10-3	TRBJ2-1	CAITSGLAGDEQFF	TGTGCCATCACTTCGGGACTAGCCGGCGATGAGCAGTTCTTC
-	12	-	TRBV28	TRBJ2-7	CASSLSYYEQYF	TGTGCCAGCAGTTTAAGCTACTACGAGCAGTACTTC
-	15	once	TRBV13	TRBJ2-5	CASSFSYGGQETQYF	TGTGCCAGCAGCTTTTCATATGGGGGGCAAGAGACCCAGTACTTC
TRBD1	15	many	TRBV19	TRBJ2-7	CASSKGQGYGYEQYF	TGTGCCAGTAGTAAGGGACAGGGGTACGGTTACGAGCAGTACTTC
TRBD2	17	-	TRBV18	TRBJ2-3	CASSPGGGTTPTDTQYF	TGTGCCAGCTCACCAGGGGGAGGGACCACCCCCACAGATACGCAGTATTTT
TRBD1	14	-	TRBV6-5	TRBJ2-1	CASSFGQGYNEQFF	TGTGCCAGCAGTTTTGGACAGGGGTACAATGAGCAGTTCTTC
TRBD1	15	once	TRBV27	TRBJ1-5	CASSLFPGQSQPQHF	TGTGCCAGCAGTTTATTCCCGGGACAGAGTCAGCCCCAGCATTTT
TRBD1	14	-	TRBV5-1	TRBJ2-2	CASKDRTGPGELFF	TGCGCCAGCAAGGACAGGACCGGACCCGGGGAGCTGTTTTTT
-	13	-	TRBV11-3	TRBJ2-2	CASSQLNTGELFF	TGTGCCAGCAGCCAACTTAACACCGGGGAGCTGTTTTTT
TRBD2	12	-	TRBV2	TRBJ2-1	CASVSSGGGQFF	TGTGCCAGCGTCTCTAGCGGGGGGGGACAGTTCTTC
-	15	-	TRBV28	TRBJ1-2	CASSLRQFLNYGYTF	TGTGCCAGCAGCTTACGGCAGTTCTTGAACTATGGCTACACCTTC
TRBD1	15	-	TRBV30	TRBJ2-7	CAWSRPGQGHYEQYF	TGTGCCTGGAGCCGACCGGGACAGGGCCACTACGAGCAGTACTTC
TRBD2	15	-	TRBV7-9	TRBJ2-1	CASSSAGTSGGEQFF	TGTGCCAGCAGCTCAGCCGGGACTAGCGGCGGTGAGCAGTTCTTC
TRBD1	16	-	TRBV15	TRBJ2-2	CATSRVSGQYTGELFF	TGTGCCACCAGCAGAGTTTCGGGACAGTACACCGGGGAGCTGTTTTTT
-	15	-	TRBV11-2	TRBJ1-3	CASSTSRGSGNTIYF	TGTGCCAGCAGCACCTCCAGGGGTTCTGGAAACACCATATATTTT
-	12	-	TRBV2	TRBJ1-4	CASRDLNEKLFF	TGTGCCAGCAGGGACCTGAATGAAAAACTGTTTTTT
-	15	-	TRBV14	TRBJ2-2	CASSRSEPNTGELFF	TGTGCCAGCAGCCGAAGCGAGCCGAACACCGGGGAGCTGTTTTTT
-	13	-	TRBV6-1	TRBJ1-1	CASSVEGGTEAFF	TGTGCCAGCAGTGTCGAAGGGGGCACTGAAGCTTTCTTT
TRBD1	16	-	TRBV7-2	TRBJ1-1	CASSLLGGTGGVEAFF	TGTGCCAGCAGCTTACTTGGGGGGACAGGCGGAGTTGAAGCTTTCTTT
-	17	-	TRBV19	TRBJ2-6	CASSIVGPSSGANVLTF	TGTGCCAGTAGTATAGTTGGTCCTAGCTCTGGGGCCAACGTCCTGACTTTC
TRBD1	15	-	TRBV5-1	TRBJ1-1	CASSLANRGNTEAFF	TGCGCCAGCAGCTTGGCGAACAGGGGGAACACTGAAGCTTTCTTT
TRBD2	15	-	TRBV19	TRBJ2-7	CASSRLAGSSYEQYF	TGTGCCAGTAGCCGACTAGCGGGGAGCTCCTACGAGCAGTACTTC
TRBD2	16	-	TRBV28	TRBJ2-1	CASSAPVFSGRTREFF	TGTGCCAGCAGTGCCCCGGTTTTTAGCGGGAGAACACGGGAGTTCTTC
TRBD2	17	-	TRBV11-3	TRBJ2-3	CASSLDSSAGGSDTQYF	TGTGCCAGCAGCTTAGATTCTTCGGCGGGAGGGTCAGATACGCAGTATTTT
-	13	-	TRBV29-1	TRBJ2-7	CSARGTPSYEQYF	TGCAGCGCACGAGGGACACCGTCCTACGAGCAGTACTTC
TRBD1	14	-	TRBV28	TRBJ2-7	CASSLGGQQYEQYF	TGTGCCAGCAGTTTAGGGGGACAGCAATACGAGCAGTACTTC
TRBD1	14	-	TRBV4-3	TRBJ1-6	CASSQAGGGSPLHF	TGCGCCAGCAGCCAAGCAGGGGGAGGATCACCCCTCCACTTT
-	13	once	TRBV5-1	TRBJ1-2	CASSPGHRYGYTF	TGCGCCAGCAGCCCAGGACACCGCTATGGCTACACCTTC
-	12	once	TRBV7-9	TRBJ1-2	CATRDTYYGYTF	TGTGCCACTAGGGACACCTACTATGGCTACACCTTC
TRBD2	15	-	TRBV9	TRBJ2-1	CASSVALAGGIEQFF	TGTGCCAGCAGCGTAGCTCTAGCGGGAGGGATTGAGCAGTTCTTC
TRBD2	15	once	TRBV11-2	TRBJ2-1	CASSFTGTRYNEQFF	TGTGCCAGCAGCTTTACCGGGACTAGATACAATGAGCAGTTCTTC
-	15	-	TRBV7-9	TRBJ2-2	CASSRGTPNTGELFF	TGTGCCAGCAGTCGCGGGACACCGAACACCGGGGAGCTGTTTTTT
-	16	-	TRBV2	TRBJ2-3	CASSVGLTISTDTQYF	TGTGCCAGCAGTGTGGGCTTAACCATCAGCACAGATACGCAGTATTTT
-	15	-	TRBV2	TRBJ2-3	CAIGVLGSGTDTQYF	TGTGCCATCGGGGTTCTGGGGAGTGGTACAGATACGCAGTATTTT
-	16	-	TRBV7-2	TRBJ2-5	CASSLGASALGETQYF	TGTGCCAGCAGCTTAGGGGCTAGCGCCCTGGGGGAGACCCAGTACTTC
-	19	-	TRBV4-1	TRBJ2-1	CASSQGGPGPGGGYNEQFF	TGCGCCAGCAGCCAAGGGGGTCCGGGCCCCGGAGGAGGCTACAATGAGCAGTTCTTC
-	13	-	TRBV13	TRBJ2-3	CASSLTETDTQYF	TGTGCCAGCAGCTTAACCGAAACAGATACGCAGTATTTT
-	16	-	TRBV5-6	TRBJ2-5	CASSFRREFAQETQYF	TGTGCCAGCAGCTTCCGACGGGAGTTTGCCCAAGAGACCCAGTACTTC
TRBD1	15	-	TRBV27	TRBJ2-1	CASSPRTGTYNEQFF	TGTGCCAGCAGTCCCCGGACAGGGACGTACAATGAGCAGTTCTTC